Sequencing of this T cell receptor (beta chain) was carried out in a study of blood T cell repertoires in COVID-19. V lost 6 bases and J 2 bases, leaving 17 bases between the germline ends. CDR1 is SEHNR and CDR2 is FQNEAQ in the germline V gene (reference sequence). This CDR3 has 16 amino acids. Recovered status in Cohort 3 required two negative PCRs, clearance, or symptom resolution. This table comes from immunoSEQ multiplex PCR, and its TCRdb copy is limited to in-frame clones, with some not included. In the table there are hundreds of thousands of clones, roughly 86% of which are singletons. The J gene is TRBJ1-3, the V gene TRBV7-9, with a tentative D call TRBD1 (5 bases). Input material: PBMCs or T cells enriched from blood (not recorded which). The clonotype was recovered from a woman aged 18-35 years who had recovered from COVID-19. The CDR3 bases are TGTGCCAGCAGTATGGGGCCGGACAAAACTGGAAACACCATATATTTT. The encoded protein is CASSMGPDKTGNTIYF.